Below, 30 T cell receptor beta chains from the same sample are listed, as sequenced in a study of blood T cell repertoires in COVID-19. Measured with immunoSEQ multiplex PCR; TCRdb has only the in-frame clones, and not every one. The table shows hundreds of thousands of clones, with approximately 81% occurring only once. The sequencing input was peripheral blood. All receptors derive from a woman aged 80 or older with acute or convalescent COVID-19.

The chain joins TRBV7-2 to TRBJ2-7; weak D call: TRBD2 (6 bases). The germline V gene has CDR1 SGHTA and CDR2 FQGNSA. This CDR3 spans 14 amino acids. Trimming pared 3 bases from V and 6 bases from J, leaving 15 bases between. The CDR3 DNA follows: TGTGCCAGCAGCTTGGGGCGGGACCCCGGCGAGCAGTACTTC. It encodes CASSLGRDPGEQYF.

The chain joins TRBV28 to TRBJ1-2; the match to TRBD1 covers 10 bases. The CDR3 extends over 14 amino acids. Per germline, CDR1 MDHEN and CDR2 SYDVKM. The J segment lost 8 bases and the V segment lost 6 bases, leaving 9 bases of the junction unmatched. The CDR3 coding sequence is TGTGCCAGCAGCCCGTCCCGGGACAGGGGCGGCTACACCTTC. This gives the protein CASSPSRDRGGYTF.

This clone was detected a few times. This chain uses TRBV5-1 with TRBJ2-7, with 7 positions matching TRBD1. CDR1 is SGHRS, CDR2 YFSETQ, per germline. V was clipped by 0 bases and J by 2 bases; unmatched bases: 5. The length of the CDR3 is 15 residues. CDR3 sequence: CASSLGQGAAYEQYF. The DNA of the CDR3 is TGCGCCAGCAGCTTGGGACAGGGTGCGGCCTACGAGCAGTACTTC.

The genes are TRBV6-2 or TRBV6-3 and TRBJ2-3; D might be TRBD2 (6 bases). This CDR3 spans 15 amino acids. Trimming left V 2 bases short and J 9 bases short, with 18 bases between. Germline values: CDR1 MNHEY, CDR2 SVGEGT. CDR3 in amino acids: CASSYPMRPGGTQYF. Written as DNA, the CDR3 is TGTGCCAGCAGTTACCCTATGCGGCCCGGAGGGACGCAGTATTTT.

The J gene is TRBJ1-1, the V gene TRBV6-5, with 7 bases fitting TRBD1. The length of the CDR3 is 14 residues. In germline, CDR1 is MNHEY, CDR2 SVGAGI. V dropped 4 bases and J dropped 1; count of bases not matched to a gene: 3. CDR3 sequence reads: CASSSGQTNTEAFF. The CDR3 DNA is TGTGCCAGCAGTTCGGGACAGACGAACACTGAAGCTTTCTTT.

This clone was detected once. The chain is built from TRBV5-3 and TRBJ2-5; 10 bases agree with TRBD1. TRBV5-3 is marked as an open reading frame, function uncertain. V lost 9 bases, J lost 5 bases, and 13 bases stayed unmatched. This CDR3 comprises 15 residues. CDR3 bases: TGTGCCACCCCGACAGGGGGCTTTCTTATTGAGACCCAGTACTTC. Protein product: CATPTGGFLIETQYF.

The V and J genes are TRBV19 and TRBJ2-7; D might be TRBD1 (6 bases). Germline V gene data show CDR1 as LNHDA and CDR2 as SQIVND (reference sequence). Between the trimmed V and J ends, which lost 1 base and 3 bases, there was a span of 16 bases. The CDR3 is 16 amino acids. The CDR3 sequence: CASSIVGAEEGYEQYF. The CDR3 DNA is TGTGCCAGTAGTATAGTGGGGGCGGAGGAAGGCTACGAGCAGTACTTC.

This clone was seen only once. The rearrangement joins TRBV6-2 or TRBV6-3 to TRBJ1-1, with D unresolved. The CDR3 extends over 15 amino acids. V lost 2 bases and J 7 bases, leaving 17 bases between the germline ends. The germline V gene encodes CDR1 MNHEY and CDR2 SVGEGT. The CDR3 is CASSYPGNRAVEAFF. DNA of the CDR3: TGTGCCAGCAGTTACCCGGGAAACCGGGCGGTTGAAGCTTTCTTT.

The chain employs TRBV7-2 and TRBJ2-7; a possible D gene is TRBD2 (5 bases). Per the germline V gene, CDR1 is SGHTA and CDR2 is FQGNSA. The CDR3 has 15 residues. The V end was cut by 1 base, the J end by 1 base, with 11 bases between. Here the CDR3 DNA reads TGTGCCAGCAGCTTAGGTGGAGGTTTGTCCTACGAGCAGTACTTC. Its protein product is CASSLGGGLSYEQYF.

The rearrangement uses TRBV6-4 and TRBJ2-3, with TRBD2 matching over 11 bases. Germline lookup yields CDR1 MRHNA and CDR2 SNTAGT. Trimming took 1 base from V and 4 from J; bases not matched to a gene: 4. The CDR3 length is 16 residues. The CDR3 reads CASSDLAGGPPDTQYF. DNA of the CDR3: TGTGCCAGCAGTGACTTAGCGGGGGGGCCCCCAGATACGCAGTATTTT.

The chain has TRBV24-1 and TRBJ2-7, with 7 positions matching TRBD2. The germline V gene has CDR1 KGHDR and CDR2 SFDVKD. After removal of 9 bases from V and 6 bases from J, the junction contained 7 bases not matched to a gene. The CDR3 has 12 amino acids. Written as DNA, the CDR3 is TGTGCCACCGCAGCGGGGTACGGCGAGCAGTACTTC. This gives the protein CATAAGYGEQYF.

The gene calls are TRBV30 and TRBJ1-5; D not resolved. Germline-derived CDR1 and CDR2 are GTSNPN and SVGIG (reference sequence). Deletions cut 0 bases from V and 4 bases from J, with 10 bases between. The CDR3 contains 14 residues. In DNA form, the CDR3 reads TGTGCCTGGAGTGTTCTTGGAGCTAATCAGCCCCAGCATTTT. Translation: CAWSVLGANQPQHF.

The CDR3 DNA follows: TGTGCCAGCAGCCAAGTAGTAGATACGCAGTATTTT. It specifies CASSQVVDTQYF. V and J are TRBV3-1 (or the pseudogene TRBV3-2) and TRBJ2-3; no firm D call. V lost 1 base to trimming and J lost 5 bases, with 4 bases between them. CDR3 length: 12 amino acids. Per germline, CDR1 LGHDT and CDR2 YNNKEL (reference sequence).

The V gene is TRBV7-2, the J gene TRBJ1-6; 7 bases are a match to TRBD1. Germline trimming cut 6 bases from V and 10 bases from J; bases unmatched to any gene: 9. Germline-derived CDR1 and CDR2 are SGHTA and FQGNSA. This CDR3 is built from 14 residues. CDR3: CASRRGQSESPLHF. The CDR3 region has the DNA TGTGCCAGCAGACGGGGACAGAGTGAATCACCCCTCCACTTT.

This clone occurred once. A junction end diverges from the germline sequence, so it may reflect a read error. The chain carries TRBV7-7 and TRBJ1-6, with TRBD1 as a possible D gene (5 bases). Germline loops: CDR1 SSHAT, CDR2 FNYEAQ (reference sequence). This CDR3 is built from 18 residues. CDR3 DNA sequence: TGTGCTAGCAGCCCCATCGACGGCAGGGCTCTTTATAATTCACCCCTCCACTTT. Its protein is CASSPIDGRALYNSPLHF.

The table lists this clone with a count of one. The J gene is TRBJ1-1, the V gene TRBV4-3; no reliable D call. Germline V CDR1 and CDR2: LGHNA, YSLEER. Trimming removed 5 bases from V and 5 bases from J, with 12 bases in between. The CDR3 consists of 13 residues. CDR3 bases: TGCGCCAGCAGCAGGGAGTCGGGGACTGAAGCTTTCTTT. This sequence encodes CASSRESGTEAFF.

This clone was detected only once. The chain links TRBV28 to TRBJ2-7, with 12 bases identical to TRBD1. CDR1 and CDR2 (germline): MDHEN, SYDVKM. V trimming: 4 bases; J trimming: 4 bases; junction bases outside the gene matches: 8. The CDR3 length is 16 residues. CDR3 amino acids: CASSSPGTGGSYEQYF. Here the CDR3 DNA reads TGTGCCAGCAGTTCCCCCGGGACAGGGGGCAGTTACGAGCAGTACTTC. The variable domain in full, with the rest retrieved from reference TRBV28 and TRBJ2-7, is DVKVTQSSRYLVKRTGEKVFLECVQDMDHENMFWYRQDPGLGLRLIYFSYDVKMKEKGDIPEGYSVSREKKERFSLILESASTNQTSMYLCASSSPGTGGSYEQYFGPGTRLTVT.

This clone appeared a single time. For the CDR3, the DNA is TGTGCCAGCAGTTACGTTACTAGCGGGGGTCCGGGGGATACGCAGTATTTT. It codes for CASSYVTSGGPGDTQYF. The rearrangement links TRBV6-2 or TRBV6-3 to TRBJ2-3, with 11 bases lining up with TRBD2. Losses at the gene ends were 2 bases for V and 6 bases for J; bases not matched to a gene: 10. This CDR3 is built from 17 residues. CDR1 and CDR2 (germline): MNHEY, SVGEGT.

In DNA, the CDR3 is TGTGCCAGCACTGTGGACAGGGGGGATTCACCCCTCCACTTT. Amino acids: CASTVDRGDSPLHF. The chain joins TRBV6-1 to TRBJ1-6; 10 bases fit TRBD1. CDR3 length: 14 amino acids. The V and J ends lost 7 bases and 8 bases, in that order; junction bases with no gene match: 5. Germline values: CDR1 MNHNS, CDR2 SASEGT.

The chain combines TRBV4-1 with TRBJ1-4, with a possible D match to TRBD1 (6 bases). The germline V gene encodes CDR1 MGHRA and CDR2 YSYEKL. The CDR3 loop spans 13 amino acids. Trimming took 4 bases from V and 8 from J, leaving 11 bases between them. The CDR3 loop is CASSPKGGEKLFF. CDR3 DNA sequence: TGCGCCAGCAGCCCTAAGGGGGGGGAAAAACTGTTTTTT.

The chain recombines TRBV10-3 with TRBJ1-1, with TRBD1 as a possible D gene (5 bases). Trimming took 2 bases from V and 1 from J, leaving 8 bases between them. CDR1 and CDR2 from the germline V gene are ENHRY and SYGVKD. The CDR3 is made up of 14 amino acids. CDR3 nucleotide sequence: TGTGCCATCAGTGAGCAGGGTGCGAACACTGAAGCTTTCTTT. Amino acid sequence: CAISEQGANTEAFF.

This clone was seen just once. The rearrangement uses TRBV27 and TRBJ2-3; TRBD1 might be the D (6 bases). Looked up from germline, CDR1 is MNHEY and CDR2 is SMNVEV (reference sequence). V was cut by 4 bases and J by 2 bases, with 19 bases left in between. This CDR3 has 17 amino acids. CDR3 protein: CASSSLGTSLLTDTQYF. The CDR3 DNA follows: TGTGCCAGCAGTTCCCTCGGGACATCCCTACTCACAGATACGCAGTATTTT.

The rearrangement uses TRBV5-6 and TRBJ1-5; TRBD1 is a possible D gene (5 bases). The germline gives CDR1 SGHDT, CDR2 YYEEEE. CDR3 length: 19 residues. Trimming took off 1 base at V and 0 bases at J, with 20 bases between the two ends. The CDR3 is CASSLRFQGTFISNQPQHF. The DNA of the CDR3 is TGTGCCAGCAGCTTGCGTTTTCAGGGCACGTTTATTAGCAATCAGCCCCAGCATTTT.

The table lists this clone with a few counts. V is TRBV6-1 and J is TRBJ1-2; D gene ambiguous. The germline V gene has CDR1 MNHNS and CDR2 SASEGT. The CDR3 runs to 15 residues. V lost 2 bases to trimming and J lost 4 bases, with 14 bases between them. CDR3 DNA: TGTGCCAGCAGTGAACTGGCATCCATCCTCTATGGCTACACCTTC. Translation: CASSELASILYGYTF.

The V call is TRBV5-8, the J call TRBJ2-7; 10 nucleotides match TRBD1. Germline V gene data show CDR1 as SGHTS and CDR2 as YDEGEE. This CDR3 has 14 amino acids. Germline trimming cut 3 bases from V and 5 bases from J; bases unmatched to any gene: 5. Here the CDR3 DNA reads TGTGCCAGCAGCTCCGGGACAGGGGTCCACGAGCAGTACTTC. Amino acid sequence: CASSSGTGVHEQYF. The whole variable domain, remainder taken from reference TRBV5-8 and TRBJ2-7, is EAGVTQSPTHLIKTRGQQATLRCSPISGHTSVYWYQQALGLGLQFLLWYDEGEERNRGNFPPRFSGRQFPNYSSELNVNALELEDSALYLCASSSGTGVHEQYFGPGTRLTVT.

The CDR3 loop reads CASSVADSVASPLHF. The DNA for the CDR3 is TGTGCCAGCAGCGTAGCCGACAGTGTGGCTTCACCCCTCCACTTT. The chain recombines TRBV9 with TRBJ1-6; TRBD1 is a possible D gene (5 bases). This CDR3 has 15 residues. Germline lookup yields CDR1 SGDLS and CDR2 YYNGEE. Deletions cut 0 bases from V and 9 bases from J, with 13 bases between.

J is TRBJ2-1 and V is TRBV9, with 7 bases fitting TRBD2. Losses at the gene ends were 0 bases for V and 8 bases for J; bases not matched to a gene: 8. CDR3 length: 15 residues. CDR1 and CDR2 from the germline V gene are SGDLS and YYNGEE. CDR3 region: CASSVVASGRDEQFF. The CDR3 DNA follows: TGTGCCAGCAGCGTAGTAGCCTCGGGGAGGGATGAGCAGTTCTTC.

V gene TRBV9 combines with J gene TRBJ2-1; 16 nucleotides match TRBD2. The CDR3 totals 16 residues. Germline V gene data show CDR1 as SGDLS and CDR2 as YYNGEE. The V segment lost 4 bases and the J segment 8 bases; nucleotides outside the gene matches: 6. CDR3 residues: CASSFGTSGGVYEQFF. CDR3 nucleotides: TGTGCCAGCAGCTTCGGGACTAGCGGGGGGGTATATGAGCAGTTCTTC.

The chain carries TRBV5-1 and TRBJ2-5; 12 bases agree with TRBD1. Germline CDR1 and CDR2: SGHRS and YFSETQ. This CDR3 contains 16 residues. The trim removed 0 bases at V and 2 bases at J, leaving 2 bases unmatched. CDR3: CASSLVGQGAQETQYF. DNA of the CDR3: TGCGCCAGCAGCTTGGTGGGACAGGGGGCTCAAGAGACCCAGTACTTC.

This clone appeared a few times. This sequence joins TRBV27 and TRBJ2-7, with D possibly TRBD2 on 5 matching bases. Between the trimmed V and J ends, which lost 8 bases and 3 bases, there was a span of 17 bases. In germline, CDR1 is MNHEY, CDR2 SMNVEV (reference sequence). The CDR3 consists of 14 residues. The CDR3: CASRKDSQLYEQYF. The CDR3 DNA follows: TGTGCCAGCCGAAAGGACTCTCAACTCTACGAGCAGTACTTC.